This passage covers 13 T cell receptor beta chains from one sample sequenced in a study of spatial heterogeneity in lung cancer. TCRdb used MiXCR to reprocess the 5' RACE reads, holding one entry per CDR3 protein. The repertoire has around 98,000 distinct CDR3 sequences, around 19% of them found once; the top ten carry 21%. Time point of the sample: blood at routine non-recurrence follow-up after resection. The specimen was PBMCs, collected at follow-up. These receptors all come from a male donor with early-stage non-small cell lung cancer.

This clonotype was counted only a few times. The V call is TRBV6-5, the J call TRBJ2-1; 8 bases line up with TRBD2. Looked up from germline, CDR1 is MNHEY and CDR2 is SVGAGI. The ends lost 8 bases at V and 2 bases at J; junction bases unmatched: 5. This CDR3 spans 14 amino acids. For the CDR3, the DNA is TGTGCCAGCCGAAGCGGGAGCACCTACAATGAGCAGTTCTTC. As protein: CASRSGSTYNEQFF.

This clonotype was seen more than once but under ten times. The V gene is TRBV12-3 or TRBV12-4, the J gene TRBJ1-1, with D perhaps TRBD1 (5 bases). V dropped 3 bases and J dropped 8 bases, with 13 bases sitting between them. This CDR3 has 13 amino acids. CDR3 sequence (DNA): TGTGCCAGCAGTTTGGGGGGGAGGACGGAAGCTTTCTTT. Translated: CASSLGGRTEAFF.

The V call is TRBV20-1, the J call TRBJ1-6; D remains unclear. The V and J ends lost 3 bases and 7 bases respectively, with 34 bases between them. CDR3 size: 21 residues. In germline, CDR1 is DFQATT, CDR2 SNEGSKA (reference sequence). The CDR3 region has the DNA TGCAGTGCTAGGGCACCCGGCGGGGATAGATCGCTAGGAGAAGCCAATTCACCCCTCCACTTT. This translates into CSARAPGGDRSLGEANSPLHF.

The chain couples TRBV12-3 or TRBV12-4 to TRBJ2-4; D possibly corresponds to TRBD1 (6 bases). Trimming removed 6 bases from V and 3 bases from J, with 21 bases in between. The CDR3 is 17 residues long. This CDR3 is CASSPAKGQRFKNIQYF. The CDR3 nucleotides are TGTGCCAGCAGCCCCGCAAAAGGACAGAGATTCAAAAACATTCAGTACTTC.

Only a few counts were recorded for this clonotype. The rearrangement joins TRBV6-5 to TRBJ1-2, with D possibly being TRBD1 (5 bases). Trimming cost V 2 bases and J 3 bases, with 10 bases left between them. Germline assignment: CDR1 MNHEY and CDR2 SVGAGI. The CDR3 is made up of 14 amino acids. This chain's CDR3 is CASSYAQDYYGYTF. As DNA, the CDR3 is TGTGCCAGCAGTTACGCACAGGACTACTATGGCTACACCTTC.

This clonotype was recorded many times. V gene TRBV4-3 combines with J gene TRBJ2-1; D gene ambiguous. Germline V gene lookup returns CDR1 LGHNA and CDR2 YSLEER. This CDR3 is 10 amino acids long. V was pared by 0 bases and J by 9 bases, with 0 bases between. The DNA for the CDR3 is TGCGCCAGCAGCCAAGATGAGCAGTTCTTC. Protein sequence: CASSQDEQFF.

The J gene is TRBJ1-1, the V gene TRBV24-1; D gene unclear. The CDR3 runs 13 residues. CDR1 and CDR2 from the germline V gene are KGHDR and SFDVKD. V was clipped by 7 bases and J by 3 bases, with 11 bases between them. The CDR3 DNA follows: TGTGCCACCAGGCACCGGGCCCACACTGAAGCTTTCTTT. Protein sequence: CATRHRAHTEAFF.

Many counts were recorded for this clonotype. This chain connects TRBV4-3 to TRBJ2-3, with D tentatively TRBD2 (6 bases). The CDR3 is made up of 16 amino acids. Per germline, CDR1 LGHNA and CDR2 YSLEER. V was trimmed by 1 base and J by 4 bases, leaving 15 bases between them. CDR3 sequence: CASSQGGGWEADTQYF. CDR3 bases: TGCGCCAGCAGCCAAGGTGGAGGGTGGGAGGCAGATACGCAGTATTTT.

This clonotype was counted ten times or more. The genes are TRBV6-5 and TRBJ2-5; D might be TRBD2 (5 bases). From germline, CDR1 is MNHEY and CDR2 SVGAGI. The CDR3 spans 14 residues. With 1 base removed from V and 5 bases from J, the gap between germline ends came to 11 bases. The CDR3 loop reads CASSYWRARETQYF. Here the CDR3 DNA reads TGTGCCAGCAGTTACTGGCGGGCGAGGGAGACCCAGTACTTC.

This clonotype was seen repeatedly, ten times or more. V usage is TRBV15 and J usage is TRBJ1-5; D gene ambiguous. V lost 0 bases and J 8 bases, leaving 11 bases between the germline ends. The CDR3 is 14 amino acids. The germline gives CDR1 LNHNV, CDR2 YYDKDF (reference sequence). The CDR3: CATSREGDGEPQHF. CDR3 bases: TGTGCCACCAGCAGAGAGGGCGACGGGGAGCCCCAGCATTTT.

This chain joins TRBV23-1 and TRBJ1-2, with 7 bases aligning to TRBD1. TRBV23-1 carries the ORF label, with uncertain function. This CDR3 region has 14 residues. The ends lost 2 bases at V and 4 bases at J; junction bases unmatched: 4. As DNA, the CDR3 is TGCGCCAGCAGTCAAGAGACAGGGCGCTATGGCTACACCTTC. This gives the protein CASSQETGRYGYTF.

This clonotype was observed many times. The rearrangement joins TRBV12-3 or TRBV12-4 to TRBJ2-2; D might be TRBD1 (6 bases). The V end lost 3 bases, the J end lost 7 bases, and 15 bases lay between the germline ends. The CDR3 loop spans 15 amino acids. CDR3 region: CASSFGPGAGGELFF. In DNA, the CDR3 is TGTGCCAGCAGTTTTGGTCCAGGGGCCGGCGGGGAGCTGTTTTTT.

This clonotype was picked up a small number of times. This chain uses TRBV19 with TRBJ1-5; TRBD1 matches at 11 bases. Per germline, CDR1 LNHDA and CDR2 SQIVND (reference sequence). V was clipped by 6 bases and J by 6 bases; unmatched bases: 13. The CDR3 covers 17 residues. The CDR3 sequence is CASRSRRDRGSGQPQHF. The CDR3 DNA reads as TGTGCCAGTAGAAGTCGCCGGGACAGGGGGTCGGGTCAGCCCCAGCATTTT. The whole variable domain, filled in from reference TRBV19 and TRBJ1-5, reads DGGITQSPKYLFRKEGQNVTLSCEQNLNHDAMYWYRQDPGQGLRLIYYSQIVNDFQKGDIAEGYSVSREKKESFPLTVTSAQKNPTAFYLCASRSRRDRGSGQPQHFGDGTRLSIL.